The 30 T cell receptor beta chains below were found in one sample sequenced in a study of cytomegalovirus exposure and HLA in healthy donors. The primer mix had 60 Vbeta and 13 Jbeta primers. Generated by immunoSEQ multiplex PCR, the TCRdb table keeps only in-frame clones and is missing some. The table lists about 140,000 clones, about 10% of them singletons. The sequenced sample consisted of PBMCs. These receptors came from a woman in her 40s in good health and CMV-seropositive.

This clone was seen a few times. This chain links TRBV4-1 with TRBJ2-5; D is ambiguous. The CDR3 extends over 14 amino acids. Germline loops: CDR1 MGHRA, CDR2 YSYEKL. V lost 4 bases, J lost 7 bases, and 16 bases lay in between. The CDR3 here is CASSPFAETGTQYF. As DNA, the CDR3 is TGCGCCAGCAGCCCCTTCGCCGAGACGGGGACCCAGTACTTC.

This clone was seen a handful of times. DNA of the CDR3: TGTGCCAGCAGCTTAATGCGGAACTACGAGCAGTACTTC. Translating it yields CASSLMRNYEQYF. V and J are TRBV11-2 and TRBJ2-7, with D hard to call. Germline values: CDR1 SGHAT, CDR2 FQNNGV. V lost 2 bases and J lost 3, with 8 bases in between. This CDR3 region has 13 residues.

The CDR3 sequence: CASRAQVNYGYTF. As DNA, the CDR3 is TGTGCCAGCAGAGCCCAAGTTAACTATGGCTACACCTTC. J is TRBJ1-2 and V is TRBV6-5; D gene unclear. Trimming left V 6 bases short and J 1 base short, with 9 bases between. Germline loops: CDR1 MNHEY, CDR2 SVGAGI. The CDR3 totals 13 residues.

The V gene is TRBV2, the J gene TRBJ2-7; D call uncertain. The V end was cut by 2 bases, the J end by 4 bases, with 9 bases between. Germline V gene sequence: CDR1 SNHLY, CDR2 FYNNEI. CDR3 length equals 13 residues. In DNA, the CDR3 is TGTGCCAGCAGTGAACGGGTAGCATACGAGCAGTACTTC. It codes for CASSERVAYEQYF. The full variable domain, its missing parts supplied by reference TRBV2 and TRBJ2-7, is EPEVTQTPSHQVTQMGQEVILRCVPISNHLYFYWYRQILGQKVEFLVSFYNNEISEKSEIFDDQFSVERPDGSNFTLKIRSTKLEDSAMYFCASSERVAYEQYFGPGTRLTVT.

This clone was counted only a few times. The rearrangement uses TRBV7-8 and TRBJ2-2; 7 positions match TRBD1. The junction had 7 bases not matched to a gene; V was cut back by 5 bases and J by 4 bases. CDR1 is SGHVS, CDR2 FQNEAQ, per germline. The CDR3 has 15 residues. CDR3 bases: TGTGCCAGCAGCACCCAGGGGGTCAGCACCGGGGAGCTGTTTTTT. This gives the protein CASSTQGVSTGELFF. Supplemented by reference TRBV7-8 and TRBJ2-2, the full variable domain reads GAGVSQSPRYKVAKRGQDVALRCDPISGHVSLFWYQQALGQGPEFLTYFQNEAQLDKSGLPSDRFFAERPEGSVSTLKIQRTQQEDSAVYLCASSTQGVSTGELFFGEGSRLTVL.

The chain recombines TRBV5-6 with TRBJ2-2; 7 nucleotides agree with TRBD1. Germline V CDR1 and CDR2: SGHDT, YYEEEE. The CDR3 runs to 16 residues. J was trimmed by 3 bases and V by 0 bases; bases with no gene match: 5. The CDR3 nucleotides read TGTGCCAGCAGCTTGGCCTGGGACAGCGACACCGGGGAGCTGTTTTTT. This gives the protein CASSLAWDSDTGELFF.

This chain connects TRBV7-2 to TRBJ1-6, with 7 bases lining up with TRBD1. Germline-derived CDR1 and CDR2 are SGHTA and FQGNSA. V dropped 1 base and J dropped 10; count of bases not matched to a gene: 4. The CDR3 contains 14 residues. The CDR3 region has the DNA TGTGCCAGCAGCTTAGGAGGGACAGCCTCACCCCTCCACTTT. It yields the protein CASSLGGTASPLHF.

Only a few counts were recorded for this clone. The CDR3 reads CASSELGQGAYNSPLHF. The CDR3, as DNA: TGTGCCAGCAGTGAATTGGGACAGGGCGCTTATAATTCACCCCTCCACTTT. The chain uses TRBV2 and TRBJ1-6; 9 bases are shared with TRBD1. CDR1 and CDR2 from the germline V gene are SNHLY and FYNNEI. The CDR3 has 17 amino acids. The V and J ends lost 2 bases and 4 bases, in that order; junction bases with no gene match: 6.

This clone has more than one count but fewer than ten. The chain carries TRBV5-4 and TRBJ2-2; D might be TRBD2 (7 bases). In germline, CDR1 is SGHNT, CDR2 YYREEE (reference sequence). V lost 3 bases to trimming and J lost 7 bases, with 16 bases between them. The CDR3 loop spans 15 amino acids. The CDR3 sequence is CASSSKGGADGELFF. The CDR3 DNA reads TGTGCCAGCAGCTCGAAGGGGGGGGCGGACGGGGAGCTGTTTTTT.

V is TRBV7-9 and J is TRBJ1-4; D may be TRBD1 (5 bases). Trimming shortened V by 5 bases and J by 0 bases, and 13 bases separated the two germline ends. The CDR3 runs to 16 residues. Germline lookup yields CDR1 SEHNR and CDR2 FQNEAQ (reference sequence). The CDR3 nucleotides read TGTGCCAGCAGCCAGGGCATCGTAGCAACTAATGAAAAACTGTTTTTT. The encoded protein is CASSQGIVATNEKLFF.

This chain connects TRBV6-4 to TRBJ2-3, with a tentative D call TRBD2 (6 bases). Looked up from germline, CDR1 is MRHNA and CDR2 is SNTAGT. This CDR3 spans 14 amino acids. Trimming took off 3 bases at V and 8 bases at J, with 15 bases between the two ends. Here the CDR3 reads CASSESSSGGTQYF. CDR3 nucleotides: TGTGCCAGCAGTGAGTCGAGTTCCGGGGGTACGCAGTATTTT.

This clone was seen a handful of times. J is TRBJ2-7 and V is TRBV29-1; 9 bases are a match to TRBD1. Looked up from germline, CDR1 is SQVTM and CDR2 is ANQGSEA. The CDR3 runs 12 residues. V shed 5 bases, J shed 5 bases, and the junction held 4 bases outside the gene matches. The chain's CDR3 is CSVRDRVNEQYF. The DNA of the CDR3 is TGCAGCGTTAGGGACAGGGTGAACGAGCAGTACTTC.

Only a few counts were recorded for this clone. V usage is TRBV25-1 and J usage is TRBJ2-7, with TRBD1 as a possible D gene (6 bases). Trimming took 4 bases from V and 3 from J, leaving 13 bases between them. The CDR3 runs 14 residues. Germline lookup yields CDR1 MGHDK and CDR2 SYGVNS. The CDR3 coding sequence is TGTGCCAGCAGTGCTTGGGACATCGACTACGAGCAGTACTTC. Translated, it gives CASSAWDIDYEQYF.

This clone was seen only a few times. The J gene is TRBJ2-5, the V gene TRBV7-3; no clear D. Trimming took 5 bases from V and 5 from J, leaving 15 bases between them. This CDR3 contains 14 residues. The germline CDR1 and CDR2 sequences are SGHTA and FQGTGA. CDR3: CASSVRGSGETQYF. The CDR3 bases are TGTGCCAGCAGCGTTCGTGGGTCCGGGGAGACCCAGTACTTC.

In this sample, this clone turned up a few times. The rearrangement uses TRBV19 and TRBJ2-2; 10 nucleotides line up with TRBD1. V dropped 4 bases and J dropped 3; count of bases not matched to a gene: 5. CDR3 size: 16 residues. Germline V CDR1 and CDR2: LNHDA, SQIVND (reference sequence). The chain's CDR3 is CASSNPGQGYTGELFF. In DNA, the CDR3 is TGTGCCAGTAGTAACCCGGGACAGGGGTACACCGGGGAGCTGTTTTTT.

The V and J genes are TRBV18 and TRBJ1-1, with 8 nucleotides matching TRBD1. V gave up 6 bases and J gave up 4 bases; unmatched junction bases: 7. This CDR3 is built from 14 residues. Per germline, CDR1 KGHSH and CDR2 LQKENI. The CDR3 DNA sequence: TGTGCCAGCTCGCGACAGGGGTCCGGCACTGAAGCTTTCTTT. Residues: CASSRQGSGTEAFF.

In its sample, this clone was seen a few times. The chain employs TRBV5-1 and TRBJ2-2, with 7 bases aligning to TRBD2. CDR3 size: 17 residues. CDR1 and CDR2 (germline): SGHRS, YFSETQ. Trimming removed 0 bases from V and 0 bases from J; junction bases left unmatched: 5. CDR3 nucleotide sequence: TGCGCCAGCAGCTTGGGTCATCGGGGGGCGAACACCGGGGAGCTGTTTTTT. Amino acid sequence: CASSLGHRGANTGELFF.

The rearrangement uses TRBV27 and TRBJ1-1; 7 nucleotides align to TRBD1. This CDR3 contains 14 residues. Germline-derived CDR1 and CDR2 are MNHEY and SMNVEV (reference sequence). The ends lost 6 bases at V and 5 bases at J; junction bases unmatched: 9. CDR3 nucleotide sequence: TGTGCCAGCAGGACCACGACAGGGATGACTGAAGCTTTCTTT. Translating gives CASRTTTGMTEAFF.

The rearrangement uses TRBV29-1 and TRBJ1-1; D may be TRBD1 (6 bases). The CDR3 has 13 amino acids. From germline, CDR1 is SQVTM and CDR2 ANQGSEA. V was shortened by 3 bases and J by 4 bases, with 12 bases between the two germline ends. The CDR3 spells CSVDQGPGTEAFF. CDR3 nucleotides: TGCAGCGTTGATCAGGGGCCGGGCACTGAAGCTTTCTTT. Complete variable domain (other parts from reference TRBV29-1 and TRBJ1-1): SAVISQKPSRDICQRGTSLTIQCQVDSQVTMMFWYRQQPGQSLTLIATANQGSEATYESGFVIDKFPISRPNLTFSTLTVSNMSPEDSSIYLCSVDQGPGTEAFFGQGTRLTVV.

This clone appeared a few times. V gene TRBV6-4 combines with J gene TRBJ2-7; unclear D gene. Between the trimmed V and J ends, which lost 10 bases and 1 base, there was a span of 8 bases. CDR3 length: 11 residues. Germline values: CDR1 MRHNA, CDR2 SNTAGT. The CDR3 loop reads CATPGSYEQYF. The CDR3, as DNA: TGTGCCACCCCAGGATCCTACGAGCAGTACTTC.

The chain carries TRBV11-2 and TRBJ2-2, with a possible D match to TRBD2 (5 bases). Trimming left V 1 base short and J 6 bases short, with 12 bases between. Germline values: CDR1 SGHAT, CDR2 FQNNGV. This CDR3 contains 15 residues. CDR3 in DNA: TGTGCCAGCAGCTTAGGGCTAGCAAGCTCCGGGGAGCTGTTTTTT. Its protein is CASSLGLASSGELFF. The variable domain in full, with the rest retrieved from reference TRBV11-2 and TRBJ2-2, is EAGVAQSPRYKIIEKRQSVAFWCNPISGHATLYWYQQILGQGPKLLIQFQNNGVVDDSQLPKDRFSAERLKGVDSTLKIQPAKLEDSAVYLCASSLGLASSGELFFGEGSRLTVL.

The rearrangement uses TRBV11-3 and TRBJ2-7; 9 nucleotides line up with TRBD1. This CDR3 comprises 15 residues. Germline lookup yields CDR1 SGHNT and CDR2 YENEEA. J was trimmed by 1 base and V by 1 base; bases with no gene match: 2. The CDR3 protein is CASSLGGTGSYEQYF. The DNA of the CDR3 is TGTGCCAGCAGCTTAGGTGGGACAGGGTCCTACGAGCAGTACTTC.

This clone came up a few times. The rearrangement uses TRBV5-1 and TRBJ1-2, with a tentative D call TRBD1 (6 bases). Per germline, CDR1 SGHRS and CDR2 YFSETQ. The CDR3 totals 13 residues. The V gene lost 3 bases and the J gene lost 2 bases, with 8 bases spanning the gap. The CDR3 DNA follows: TGCGCCAGCAGCTGGACAGAGAACTATGGCTACACCTTC. Protein product: CASSWTENYGYTF.

The chain combines TRBV9 with TRBJ2-3; D not resolved. Germline lookup yields CDR1 SGDLS and CDR2 YYNGEE. The CDR3 sequence is 13 residues long. V lost 0 bases, J lost 3 bases, and 5 bases lay in between. DNA for the CDR3: TGTGCCAGCAGCGTAGGTAGTACAGATACGCAGTATTTT. This encodes CASSVGSTDTQYF.

There are a few counts of this clone. This chain links TRBV9 with TRBJ1-4, with 10 positions matching TRBD1. V was clipped by 0 bases and J by 7 bases; unmatched bases: 3. Germline CDR1 is SGDLS and CDR2 is YYNGEE. This CDR3 has 15 residues. The CDR3 region has the DNA TGTGCCAGCAGCGTAGATGGGACAGGGGTTGAAAAACTGTTTTTT. Translation: CASSVDGTGVEKLFF.

The gene calls are TRBV9 and TRBJ2-1, with 10 bases aligning to TRBD2. The length of the CDR3 is 18 residues. Germline lookup yields CDR1 SGDLS and CDR2 YYNGEE. V shed 4 bases, J shed 4 bases, and the junction held 14 bases outside the gene matches. The DNA for the CDR3 is TGTGCCAGCAGCCCCCCCAGCGGGGGGGCTTCGTATTACAATGAGCAGTTCTTC. Amino acids: CASSPPSGGASYYNEQFF. The complete variable domain, with remaining parts taken from reference TRBV9 and TRBJ2-1, reads DSGVTQTPKHLITATGQRVTLRCSPRSGDLSVYWYQQSLDQGLQFLIQYYNGEERAKGNILERFSAQQFPDLHSELNLSSLELGDSALYFCASSPPSGGASYYNEQFFGPGTRLTVL.

The rearrangement uses TRBV27 and TRBJ2-2; 8 nucleotides agree with TRBD1. CDR1 is MNHEY, CDR2 SMNVEV, per germline (reference sequence). CDR3 length: 14 amino acids. Trimming removed 6 bases from V and 5 bases from J; junction bases left unmatched: 5. Here the CDR3 reads CASRRTGRTGELFF. As DNA, the CDR3 is TGTGCCAGCAGGCGGACAGGGAGAACCGGGGAGCTGTTTTTT.

V is TRBV15 and J is TRBJ1-5; D is perhaps TRBD1 (5 bases). Germline assignment: CDR1 LNHNV and CDR2 YYDKDF (reference sequence). CDR3 length: 16 amino acids. The V end lost 0 bases, the J end lost 0 bases, and 9 bases lay between the germline ends. The DNA for the CDR3 is TGTGCCACCAGCAGAGAGGACATCTATAGCAATCAGCCCCAGCATTTT. Translated: CATSREDIYSNQPQHF.

The chain employs TRBV6-4 and TRBJ2-7; the match to TRBD2 covers 11 bases. Germline V gene data show CDR1 as MRHNA and CDR2 as SNTAGT. This CDR3 spans 15 amino acids. Trimming at V came to 6 bases and at J to 3 bases, leaving 7 bases not matched to a gene. The CDR3 loop reads CASRFLAGGVYEQYF. The CDR3 DNA follows: TGTGCCAGCAGATTTCTAGCGGGGGGTGTCTACGAGCAGTACTTC.

The rearrangement uses TRBV19 and TRBJ2-6; D is unresolved. The germline V gene has CDR1 LNHDA and CDR2 SQIVND (reference sequence). This CDR3 comprises 19 residues. V lost 2 bases to trimming and J lost 0 bases, with 17 bases between them. The CDR3 DNA is TGTGCCAGTAGTATATTGCGGATGAACTCGTTCTCTGGGGCCAACGTCCTGACTTTC. Translation: CASSILRMNSFSGANVLTF.